The clone carrying this T cell receptor (beta chain) was seen more than once but under ten times. The data were taken from a study of CD8 T cells in Susac syndrome. After extraction with the RNeasy kit, roughly 0.45 to 1 ug of the RNA was reverse transcribed using random hexamers. The immunoSEQ assay covered 54 Vbeta and 13 Jbeta segments for CDR3. TCRdb used MiXCR to reprocess the immunoSEQ multiplex PCR reads, holding one entry per CDR3 protein. The sample contains about 400,000 distinct CDR3 sequences, 85% of which appear only once. CDR3 length equals 15 residues. Germline CDR1 MDHEN, CDR2 SYDVKM. Trimming removed 4 bases from V and 3 bases from J, with 16 bases in between.

Material: CD8+ T cells from PBMCs. The chain is built from TRBV28 and TRBJ2-7; D ambiguous. This clonotype was obtained from a human donor with multiple sclerosis. For the CDR3, the DNA is TGTGCCAGCAGTTCCCCGGTTGGGCGAATCTACGAGCAGTACTTC. It yields the protein CASSSPVGRIYEQYF.